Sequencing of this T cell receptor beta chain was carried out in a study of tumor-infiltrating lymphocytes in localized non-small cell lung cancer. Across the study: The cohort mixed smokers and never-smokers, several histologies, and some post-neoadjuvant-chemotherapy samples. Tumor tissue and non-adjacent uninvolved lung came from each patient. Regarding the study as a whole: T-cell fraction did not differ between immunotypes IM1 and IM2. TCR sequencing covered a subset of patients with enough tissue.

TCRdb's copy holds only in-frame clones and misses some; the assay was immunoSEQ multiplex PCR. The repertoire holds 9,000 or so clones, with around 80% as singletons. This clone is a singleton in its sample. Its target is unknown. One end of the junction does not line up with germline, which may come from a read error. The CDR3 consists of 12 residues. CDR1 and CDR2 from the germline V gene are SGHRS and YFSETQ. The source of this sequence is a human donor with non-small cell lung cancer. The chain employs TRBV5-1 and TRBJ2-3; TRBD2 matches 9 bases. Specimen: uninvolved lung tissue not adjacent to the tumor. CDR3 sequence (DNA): TGCGCCAGCAGCTCGCCGGGACTAGCCTTTCATTTT. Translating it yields CASSSPGLAFHF.